The present TCR beta chain was sequenced within a study of beta chain features in type 1 diabetes (dated by TCRdb to about 2018). Concerning the study at large: Mean age, gender distribution, total cell number and subset yield were not different between patients and healthy donors. Across all samples, around 100 million sorted cells were examined, and cell number per subset correlated strongly with RNA yield. In the study, TCRB repertoires of sorted circulating CD4+ T cell subsets from recently diagnosed type 1 diabetes patients were compared with those of matched healthy donors. Whereas all 30 or so donors provided naive and central memory subsets, regulatory and stem cell-like memory subsets were isolated from just 8 patients and about 8 healthy donors. Here is what the overall study found, with its caveats: PCR might favor shorter templates, but patient and control samples were amplified and corrected together, so any skew would affect both groups equally. Type 1 diabetes patients showed a moderate but significant shortening of TCRB CDR3 length in all four CD4+ subsets. Sequencing cDNA rather than genomic DNA could over-represent highly expressing activated cells, although activation and CD3 levels did not differ between groups. Naive, central memory and regulatory TCRB repertoires appeared to be more alike among patients than among healthy donors. Patients with type 1 diabetes made fewer insertions and deleted more nucleotides at VDJ recombination sites, implying thymic rearrangement abnormalities. Because small numbers of individuals were included in the HLA sub-analyses, any influence of HLA type on TCRB rearrangement was left unresolved.

The High Capacity cDNA Reverse Transcription Kit was used to reverse transcribe all of the isolated RNA, meaning that expressed TCRB transcripts were what got sequenced. Naive, central memory and regulatory T cell samples underwent deep immunoSEQ sequencing, averaging around 4 million total reads per sample. Sorted cells were lysed in RLT buffer and RNA was extracted with DNase-treated RNeasy Micro or Mini kits, depending on cell number. To prevent cross-contamination, each cell subset was processed individually, whereas patient and healthy donor samples were processed jointly. The immunoSEQ multiplex PCR was used to amplify TCRB sequences from cDNA, generating 87-bp fragments that spanned the CDR3 region. Sequencing of the amplicons was performed on the Illumina HiSeq platform. Per the authors' processing: PCR bias was computationally corrected using synthetic template baselines, reads within Hamming distance 2 were collapsed, and singletons that could not be merged were discarded. By aligning reads against IMGT, V, D and J genes, CDR3 length, and insertions or deletions at six rearrangement sites were assigned. Clonotype counts were normalized to sorted cell number within each subset before computing true diversity and Gini coefficients with the tcR R package. Repertoire sharing was quantified using the overlap coefficient calculated on TCRB nucleotide sequences. Out-of-frame TCRB sequences from naive cells were analyzed to stand in for the pre-selection repertoire. This immuneACCESS table, as held by TCRdb, lists in-frame sequences with V and J called but not all clones. Of the missing ones, under half trace to an unresolved V gene in checked studies; the others have no known cause. The DNA gave D and trimming, while V, J and clone size come from that table. The sample table lists 250,000 or so clones, 14% of them with a count of one. The ten largest account for approximately 0.018% of the sample.

A single peripheral blood draw of 90 to 150 mL on average was collected from each donor into heparinised tubes. A BD FACSAria II and a panel including CD45RO, CCR7, CD25, CD127, CD95 and CD27 were used to sort naive, central memory, regulatory and stem cell-like memory CD4+ T cells. Every sorted population had a purity above 95%. PBMCs were separated immediately by Lymphoprep density gradient centrifugation and were stained directly, without being cultured. So that batch effects would be minimized, each experiment stained and sorted samples in pairs, pairing one healthy donor with one patient. Concerning this clone itself: Its antigen is still unknown. Nothing much larger sits one base from this clone, and base qualities are not available.

The sample consisted of naive CD4+ T cells from blood. The cell subset or site tag for this specimen amounts to: true naive CD4+ T cells. This receptor was obtained from a man aged 25 to 40 with type 1 diabetes.

At the DNA level, the sequence is TGTGCCAGCAGCCGACAGGGGGCCTACGAGCAGTACTTC. Its protein reads: CASSRQGAYEQYF. Recombination connected TRBV5-4 to TRBJ2-7, with 9 bases aligning to TRBD1. Compared with germline, V lacks 4 bases and J lacks 2 bases; bases without a gene match: 1. Inclusive of the bounding cysteine and phenylalanine, the CDR3 is 13 residues long. Just the 39-base CDR3 DNA is kept, in frame starting at base 1. CDR1 and CDR2, looked up from the germline V gene (reference sequence), are SGHNT and YYREEE.